The 27 T cell receptor beta chains below were found in one sample sequenced in a study of cytomegalovirus exposure and HLA in healthy donors. The data were produced by immunoSEQ multiplex PCR, yet TCRdb's version contains in-frame clones alone and is incomplete. The sample carries roughly 150,000 clones, roughly 83% recorded once. Sequenced: PBMCs. All receptors derive from a man between 25 and 39 years old in good health and CMV-seropositive.

This clone was counted only a few times. The V call is TRBV7-9, the J call TRBJ2-1, with 13 nucleotides matching TRBD2. With V trimmed by 5 bases and J by 9 bases, 7 bases remained unmatched. The CDR3 sequence is 15 residues long. Germline V gene sequence: CDR1 SEHNR, CDR2 FQNEAQ (reference sequence). The CDR3 spells CASSPLAGGLSEQFF. Here the CDR3 DNA reads TGTGCCAGCAGCCCACTAGCGGGGGGGCTTAGTGAGCAGTTCTTC.

This chain uses TRBV15 with TRBJ2-5; D is possibly TRBD2 (6 bases). The CDR3 has 13 residues. V was trimmed by 8 bases and J by 2 bases, leaving 12 bases between them. The germline V gene encodes CDR1 LNHNV and CDR2 YYDKDF (reference sequence). The CDR3 coding sequence is TGTGCCACCGACGACGGGGGACAAGAGACCCAGTACTTC. Protein: CATDDGGQETQYF.

This chain uses TRBV6-5 with TRBJ2-7; TRBD2 matches at 9 bases. The CDR3 covers 15 residues. Germline CDR1 and CDR2: MNHEY and SVGAGI. The V and J ends lost 2 bases and 5 bases, in that order; junction bases with no gene match: 7. The CDR3 protein is CASSYTGSGRNEQYF. DNA for the CDR3: TGTGCCAGCAGTTACACTGGTAGCGGGAGAAACGAGCAGTACTTC.

This chain connects TRBV2 to TRBJ2-2, with D maybe TRBD2 (6 bases). Trimming left V 8 bases short and J 2 bases short, with 12 bases between. The CDR3 loop spans 14 amino acids. Germline V gene lookup returns CDR1 SNHLY and CDR2 FYNNEI. The CDR3 region is CASRAGTNTGELFF. DNA for the CDR3: TGTGCCAGCCGGGCCGGGACTAACACCGGGGAGCTGTTTTTT.

The chain links TRBV6-1 to TRBJ1-2; D gene uncertain. V lost 8 bases and J lost 3, with 16 bases in between. Germline CDR1 reads MNHNS; CDR2 reads SASEGT. This CDR3 spans 14 amino acids. The CDR3 sequence is CASLRGRVDYGYTF. In DNA, the CDR3 is TGTGCCAGCCTGCGTGGGAGGGTCGACTATGGCTACACCTTC.

This rearrangement joins TRBV18 to TRBJ2-1, with D possibly matching TRBD2 (5 bases). Germline V gene lookup returns CDR1 KGHSH and CDR2 LQKENI. The length of the CDR3 is 16 residues. V was cut by 6 bases and J by 0 bases, with 15 bases left in between. In DNA, the CDR3 is TGTGCCAGCTCCACTCGGGAACAGTTCTCCTACAATGAGCAGTTCTTC. This codes for CASSTREQFSYNEQFF.

The rearrangement joins TRBV29-1 to TRBJ2-1; 9 bases match TRBD2. Per germline, CDR1 SQVTM and CDR2 ANQGSEA. V dropped 0 bases and J dropped 0; count of bases not matched to a gene: 9. The CDR3 contains 18 residues. CDR3 sequence reads: CSVEDPWSGGSSYNEQFF. Written as DNA, the CDR3 is TGCAGCGTTGAAGATCCCTGGAGCGGGGGGAGCTCCTACAATGAGCAGTTCTTC.

Turning to this clone: This specimen includes other DNA sequences encoding the same CDR3. V usage is TRBV28 and J usage is TRBJ2-7; TRBD1 matches 7 bases. The CDR3 contains 14 residues. The V gene end was trimmed by 6 bases and the J gene end by 0 bases; junction bases not matched to a gene: 5. The germline V gene has CDR1 MDHEN and CDR2 SYDVKM. CDR3 coding DNA: TGTGCCAGCAGGTTGACAGGGTCCTCCTACGAGCAGTACTTC. Translating it yields CASRLTGSSYEQYF. The whole variable domain, filled in from reference TRBV28 and TRBJ2-7, reads DVKVTQSSRYLVKRTGEKVFLECVQDMDHENMFWYRQDPGLGLRLIYFSYDVKMKEKGDIPEGYSVSREKKERFSLILESASTNQTSMYLCASRLTGSSYEQYFGPGTRLTVT.

The chain couples TRBV6-4 to TRBJ1-1; D perhaps matches TRBD1 (6 bases). This CDR3 is 16 amino acids long. Between the trimmed V and J ends, which lost 6 bases and 3 bases, there was a span of 20 bases. Germline V gene data show CDR1 as MRHNA and CDR2 as SNTAGT. CDR3 sequence reads: CASRPGAGYEDTEAFF. The CDR3, as DNA: TGTGCCAGCAGGCCAGGGGCGGGCTATGAGGACACTGAAGCTTTCTTT.

In this sample, this clone turned up once. J is TRBJ2-6 and V is TRBV15, with 11 bases fitting TRBD1. Looked up from germline, CDR1 is LNHNV and CDR2 is YYDKDF (reference sequence). The CDR3 sequence is 16 residues long. V dropped 9 bases and J dropped 0; count of bases not matched to a gene: 4. The CDR3 nucleotides read TGTGCCACTGGGGACAGGGGGAACTCTGGGGCCAACGTCCTGACTTTC. The encoded protein is CATGDRGNSGANVLTF.

The chain recombines TRBV30 with TRBJ1-5, with D perhaps TRBD1 (5 bases). Germline CDR1 reads GTSNPN; CDR2 reads SVGIG (reference sequence). The CDR3 is made up of 13 amino acids. The V end was cut by 3 bases, the J end by 2 bases, with 8 bases between. This CDR3 is CAWSRRGNQPQHF. DNA for the CDR3: TGTGCCTGGAGCCGCAGGGGCAATCAGCCCCAGCATTTT.

The chain combines TRBV21-1 with TRBJ1-1. TRBV21-1 counts as a pseudogene. This CDR3 comprises 14 residues. DNA for the CDR3: TGTGCCAGCTTGTGGGGGGGGCCCCCGGGAGAAGCTTTCTTT. Its protein is CASLWGGPPGEAFF.

The J gene is TRBJ2-7, the V gene TRBV9; TRBD1 matches 8 bases. The CDR3 has 15 amino acids. Germline-derived CDR1 and CDR2 are SGDLS and YYNGEE. With 2 bases clipped from V and 5 bases from J, the junction kept 9 bases outside the gene matches. Here the CDR3 reads CASSVYSDRADEQYF. The CDR3 DNA reads as TGTGCCAGCAGCGTCTATTCGGACAGGGCGGACGAGCAGTACTTC.

This clone was picked up one time. The chain links TRBV30 to TRBJ2-1, with TRBD2 matching 8 bases. The CDR3 has 15 amino acids. The V segment lost 5 bases and the J segment 7 bases; nucleotides outside the gene matches: 13. From germline, CDR1 is GTSNPN and CDR2 SVGIG (reference sequence). DNA for the CDR3: TGTGCCTGGGAACCCGGAAGCGGGAGTCTGAATGAGCAGTTCTTC. Its translation is CAWEPGSGSLNEQFF.

The rearrangement uses TRBV6-6 and TRBJ2-7, with 7 bases identical to TRBD2. This CDR3 has 13 amino acids. Unmatched junction bases numbered 2, after V lost 6 bases and J lost 0 bases. Germline V gives CDR1 MNHNY, CDR2 SVGAGI (reference sequence). This chain's CDR3 is CASRGGDSYEQYF. Written as DNA, the CDR3 is TGTGCCAGCAGGGGGGGGGACTCCTACGAGCAGTACTTC.

The chain employs TRBV27 and TRBJ2-2; 11 bases fit TRBD2. J was trimmed by 0 bases and V by 7 bases; bases with no gene match: 7. This CDR3 is built from 17 residues. The germline gives CDR1 MNHEY, CDR2 SMNVEV (reference sequence). The CDR3 spells CASKSLAGGSNTGELFF. DNA for the CDR3: TGTGCCAGCAAAAGTCTAGCGGGAGGATCGAACACCGGGGAGCTGTTTTTT.

The chain carries TRBV13 and TRBJ1-4; D gene ambiguous. The germline gives CDR1 PRHDT, CDR2 FYEKMQ (reference sequence). The CDR3 has 15 amino acids. Trimming took 6 bases from V and 7 from J, leaving 18 bases between them. This CDR3 is CASSLISFSGEKLFF. The CDR3 nucleotides read TGTGCCAGCAGTTTGATTTCATTCTCAGGTGAAAAACTGTTTTTT. The variable domain in full, with the rest retrieved from reference TRBV13 and TRBJ1-4, is AAGVIQSPRHLIKEKRETATLKCYPIPRHDTVYWYQQGPGQDPQFLISFYEKMQSDKGSIPDRFSAQQFSDYHSELNMSSLELGDSALYFCASSLISFSGEKLFFGSGTQLSVL.

V usage is TRBV18 and J usage is TRBJ1-1, with D tentatively TRBD1 (5 bases). The CDR3 has 12 residues. Germline CDR1 is KGHSH and CDR2 is LQKENI. V was trimmed by 3 bases and J by 6 bases, leaving 8 bases between them. CDR3 residues: CASSPGGSEAFF. Written as DNA, the CDR3 is TGTGCCAGCTCACCCGGGGGATCTGAAGCTTTCTTT.

This clone has only one observation. The chain uses TRBV4-3 and TRBJ2-1, with D possibly matching TRBD2 (6 bases). Germline-derived CDR1 and CDR2 are LGHNA and YSLEER. CDR3 length: 15 amino acids. V was pared by 4 bases and J by 2 bases, with 12 bases between. In DNA form, the CDR3 reads TGCGCCAGCAGCCCACGGGGGAGTACCTACAATGAGCAGTTCTTC. It specifies CASSPRGSTYNEQFF.

V usage is TRBV11-2 and J usage is TRBJ2-1, with 7 bases lining up with TRBD2. The CDR3 is made up of 15 amino acids. V lost 3 bases to trimming and J lost 0 bases; unmatched junction nucleotides: 2. Germline CDR1 is SGHAT and CDR2 is FQNNGV. The CDR3 DNA follows: TGTGCCAGCAGCTTCGGGGGGAGCTCCTACAATGAGCAGTTCTTC. Its translation is CASSFGGSSYNEQFF.

The chain carries TRBV11-1 and TRBJ1-3; tentatively, D is TRBD1 (5 bases). This CDR3 contains 15 residues. Germline V lookup: CDR1 SGHAT, CDR2 FQDESV (reference sequence). V gave up 5 bases and J gave up 2 bases, with 13 bases separating them. CDR3 in amino acids: CASSTSTETGNTIYF. As DNA, the CDR3 is TGTGCCAGCAGCACATCGACAGAGACTGGAAACACCATATATTTT.

This sequence joins TRBV13 and TRBJ2-3; D is possibly TRBD1 (5 bases). CDR1 and CDR2 (germline): PRHDT, FYEKMQ (reference sequence). There are 15 residues in the CDR3. Trimming stripped 3 bases from V and 3 bases from J, with 13 bases between. CDR3: CASSLGIRGTDTQYF. Here the CDR3 DNA reads TGTGCCAGCAGCTTGGGGATTAGGGGAACAGATACGCAGTATTTT.

The chain recombines TRBV9 with TRBJ1-2; D perhaps matches TRBD1 (5 bases). Germline CDR1 is SGDLS and CDR2 is YYNGEE. V was cut by 4 bases and J by 2 bases, with 15 bases left in between. The CDR3 totals 15 residues. The CDR3 DNA reads TGTGCCAGCAGCACCGCGGCGACAGCAAACTATGGCTACACCTTC. Its protein product is CASSTAATANYGYTF.

The chain has TRBV29-1 and TRBJ2-3, with TRBD2 matching over 9 bases. The CDR3 spans 16 residues. Germline V gene sequence: CDR1 SQVTM, CDR2 ANQGSEA. V lost 0 bases, J lost 4 bases, and 8 bases stayed unmatched. The CDR3 reads CSVEEGVTSGADTQYF. Here the CDR3 DNA reads TGCAGCGTTGAAGAGGGGGTGACTAGCGGTGCAGATACGCAGTATTTT.

This clone was counted a single time. This chain links TRBV2 with TRBJ2-4; 9 nucleotides agree with TRBD2. This CDR3 has 13 amino acids. Germline CDR1 and CDR2: SNHLY and FYNNEI. Trimming cost V 9 bases and J 3 bases; bases outside gene matches: 3. This CDR3 reads CASSGRIKNIQYF. The CDR3 DNA is TGTGCCAGTAGCGGGAGAATCAAAAACATTCAGTACTTC.

This clone was counted once. The chain has TRBV7-5 and TRBJ1-3; TRBD1 is the table's D call, not checked against the DNA. TRBV7-5 is marked as a pseudogene. The CDR3 sequence is 16 residues long. The CDR3 DNA follows: TGTGCCAGAAGCTCAGATTTTAATCCCTCTGGAAACACCATATATTTT. Protein product: CARSSDFNPSGNTIYF.

The rearrangement links TRBV18 to TRBJ2-2; a possible D gene is TRBD1 (5 bases). CDR3 length: 14 amino acids. Germline V CDR1 and CDR2: KGHSH, LQKENI. Deletions cut 2 bases from V and 7 bases from J, with 11 bases between. This CDR3 is CASSPGASSGELFF. CDR3 DNA sequence: TGTGCCAGCTCACCAGGGGCGTCCAGCGGGGAGCTGTTTTTT.